This T cell receptor (beta chain) is from a study of blood T cell repertoires in COVID-19. Study information: In each case, the material was cDNA or gDNA derived from T cells, B-cell-depleted T cells, or PBMCs.

This CDR3 has 13 residues. The junction had 6 bases not matched to a gene; V was cut back by 8 bases and J by 5 bases. Libraries were prepared by immunoSEQ multiplex PCR; TCRdb keeps only in-frame clonotypes and omits some of them. The table has a few hundred thousand clones, 65% to 90% seen once; the top ten hold around 7.2%. The receptor comes from a human donor in a cohort sampled during active COVID-19. This chain uses TRBV12-3 or TRBV12-4 with TRBJ2-1; 7 nucleotides match TRBD2. Sequencing was carried out using peripheral blood. The CDR3: CASERDAHNEQFF. CDR3 DNA: TGTGCCAGCGAGCGGGACGCCCACAATGAGCAGTTCTTC.